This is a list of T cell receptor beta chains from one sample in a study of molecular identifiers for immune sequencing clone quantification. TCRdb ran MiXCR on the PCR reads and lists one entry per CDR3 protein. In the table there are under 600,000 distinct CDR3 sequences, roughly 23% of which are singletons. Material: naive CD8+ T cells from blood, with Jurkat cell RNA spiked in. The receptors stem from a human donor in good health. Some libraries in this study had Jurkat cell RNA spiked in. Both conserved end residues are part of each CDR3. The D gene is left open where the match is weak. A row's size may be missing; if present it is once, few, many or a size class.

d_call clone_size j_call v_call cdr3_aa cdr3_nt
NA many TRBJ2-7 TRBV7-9 CASSATNYEQYF TGTGCCAGCAGCGCGACAAACTACGAGCAGTACTTC
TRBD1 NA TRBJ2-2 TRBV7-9 CASSEITGAGELFF TGTGCCAGCAGCGAGATCACAGGGGCCGGGGAGCTGTTTTTT
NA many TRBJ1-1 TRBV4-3 CASSQDVGNTEAFF TGCGCCAGCAGCCAAGATGTAGGAAACACTGAAGCTTTCTTT
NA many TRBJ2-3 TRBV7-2 CASSPSPFVSTDTQYF TGTGCCAGCAGCCCCAGCCCCTTCGTAAGCACAGATACGCAGTATTTT
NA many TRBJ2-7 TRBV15 CATSRTRQGVEQYF TGTGCCACCAGCAGAACCCGCCAAGGGGTGGAGCAGTACTTC
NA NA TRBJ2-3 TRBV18 CASSPRGQDFTDTQYF TGTGCCAGCTCACCGAGGGGACAAGACTTCACAGATACGCAGTATTTT
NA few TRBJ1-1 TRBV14 CASSQAGGEAFF TGTGCCAGCAGCCAGGCGGGGGGTGAAGCTTTCTTT
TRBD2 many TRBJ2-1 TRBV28 CASSSPGLAEKARGNEQFF TGTGCCAGCAGTTCCCCGGGACTAGCGGAGAAAGCACGTGGTAATGAGCAGTTCTTC
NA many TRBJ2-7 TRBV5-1 CASAPGRDLYEQYF TGCGCCAGCGCCCCGGGAAGGGACCTCTACGAGCAGTACTTC
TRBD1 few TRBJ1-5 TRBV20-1 CSARGDRGVVGNQPQHF TGCAGTGCTAGAGGGGACAGGGGGGTGGTGGGCAATCAGCCCCAGCATTTT
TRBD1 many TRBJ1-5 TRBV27 CASSSGGADQPQHF TGTGCCAGCAGTTCAGGGGGCGCGGATCAGCCCCAGCATTTT
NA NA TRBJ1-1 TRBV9 CASSVLMVGGGDTEAFF TGTGCCAGCAGCGTCCTCATGGTTGGAGGGGGTGACACTGAAGCTTTCTTT
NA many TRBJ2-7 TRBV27 CASSWAGSSYEQYF TGTGCCAGCAGTTGGGCAGGGAGCTCCTACGAGCAGTACTTC
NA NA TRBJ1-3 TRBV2 CASSRRGQSSGNTIYF TGTGCCAGCAGTCGCAGGGGCCAGAGCTCTGGAAACACCATATATTTT
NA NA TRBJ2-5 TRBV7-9 CASSPTGPHETQYF TGTGCCAGCAGCCCAACAGGACCGCACGAGACCCAGTACTTC
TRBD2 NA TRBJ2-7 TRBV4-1 CASSYLELAGGYEQYF TGCGCCAGCAGCTACCTTGAACTAGCGGGGGGCTACGAGCAGTACTTC
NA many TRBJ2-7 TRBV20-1 CSARVDSYEQYF TGCAGTGCTAGAGTTGACAGCTACGAGCAGTACTTC
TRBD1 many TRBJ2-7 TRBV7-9 CASSPKTGVEQYF TGTGCCAGCAGCCCGAAGACAGGGGTCGAGCAGTACTTC
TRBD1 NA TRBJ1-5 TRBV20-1 CSVRVYDREQPQHF TGCAGTGTTAGAGTATACGACAGGGAACAGCCCCAGCATTTT
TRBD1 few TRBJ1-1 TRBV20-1 CSARDRGEAFF TGCAGTGCCCGGGACAGGGGTGAAGCTTTCTTT
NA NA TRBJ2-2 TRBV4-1 CASELDRNTGELFF TGCGCCAGCGAGTTGGACAGAAACACCGGGGAGCTGTTTTTT
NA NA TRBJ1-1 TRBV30 CAWKPAIRAEASF TGTGCCTGGAAGCCCGCAATCCGAGCTGAAGCTTCCTTT
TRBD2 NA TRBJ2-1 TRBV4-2 CASSQELAGLYGEQFF TGTGCCAGCAGCCAAGAACTAGCGGGCCTATATGGTGAGCAGTTCTTC
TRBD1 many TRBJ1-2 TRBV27 CASSLGQDYGYTF TGTGCCAGCAGTCTGGGACAGGATTATGGCTACACCTTC
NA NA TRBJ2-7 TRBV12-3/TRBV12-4 CASSFSGANEQYF TGTGCCAGCAGTTTCTCGGGGGCCAACGAGCAGTACTTC
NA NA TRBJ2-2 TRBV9 CASSNPFRPGELFF TGTGCCAGCAGCAACCCCTTTAGGCCCGGGGAGCTGTTTTTT
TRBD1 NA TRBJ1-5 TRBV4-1 CASSQVGQGFQPQHF TGCGCCAGCAGCCAAGTTGGACAGGGGTTCCAGCCCCAGCATTTT
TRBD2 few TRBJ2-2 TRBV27 CASSLVLAGYTGELFF TGTGCCAGCAGTTTAGTACTAGCGGGGTACACCGGGGAGCTGTTTTTT
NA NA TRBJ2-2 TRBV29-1 CSVEPGTANTGELFF TGCAGCGTTGAGCCGGGGACGGCGAACACCGGGGAGCTGTTTTTT
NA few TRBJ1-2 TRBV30 CATWFSANYGYTF TGTGCTACGTGGTTCAGCGCTAACTATGGCTACACCTTC
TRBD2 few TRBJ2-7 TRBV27 CASSEWASGSIEQYF TGTGCCAGCAGTGAATGGGCTAGCGGGAGTATTGAGCAGTACTTC
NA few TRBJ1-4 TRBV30 CAWSEGPRDVNEKLFF TGTGCCTGGAGTGAAGGTCCGAGGGATGTTAATGAAAAACTGTTTTTT
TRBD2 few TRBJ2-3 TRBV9 CASSEGLAGDLADTQYF TGTGCCAGCAGCGAGGGGCTAGCGGGGGACCTGGCAGATACGCAGTATTTT
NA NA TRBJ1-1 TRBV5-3 CASSWSGVGTEAFF TGTGCCAGCAGCTGGAGCGGGGTGGGCACTGAAGCTTTCTTT
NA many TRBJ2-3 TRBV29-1 CSVGRDTDTQYF TGCAGCGTTGGCAGAGACACAGATACGCAGTATTTT
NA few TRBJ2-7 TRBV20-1 CSARGGQSAYEQYF TGCAGTGCTAGGGGGGGACAATCGGCGTACGAGCAGTACTTC
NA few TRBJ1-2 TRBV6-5 CASSLVEGYGYTF TGTGCCAGCAGCCTAGTGGAGGGCTATGGCTACACCTTC
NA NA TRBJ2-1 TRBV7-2 CASSLVGEGYNEQFF TGTGCCAGCAGCTTAGTTGGGGAAGGCTACAATGAGCAGTTCTTC
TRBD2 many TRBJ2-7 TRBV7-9 CASSQPSGLAVYEQYF TGTGCCAGCAGCCAACCCTCGGGACTAGCGGTCTACGAGCAGTACTTC
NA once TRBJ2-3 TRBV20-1 CSARDTWVRDRSTDTQYF TGCAGTGCTAGAGACACCTGGGTGAGGGACCGGAGCACAGATACGCAGTATTTT
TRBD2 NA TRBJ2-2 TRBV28 CASSLGLAGGPRTGELFF TGTGCCAGCAGTTTAGGACTAGCGGGAGGGCCGCGTACCGGGGAGCTGTTTTTT
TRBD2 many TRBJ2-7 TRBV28 CASKTFGGQRSLASGTSDYEQYF TGTGCCAGCAAAACTTTTGGGGGTCAACGCTCGTTAGCATCCGGGACTAGCGATTACGAGCAGTACTTC
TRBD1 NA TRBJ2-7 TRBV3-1 CASSLQGVTYEQYF TGTGCCAGCAGCCTACAGGGGGTGACCTACGAGCAGTACTTC
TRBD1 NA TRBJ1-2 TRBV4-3 CASSQDRPTGEEGYTF TGCGCCAGCAGCCAAGATCGCCCGACAGGGGAGGAAGGCTACACCTTC
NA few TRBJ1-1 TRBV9 CASSAGGAGENTEAFF TGTGCCAGCAGCGCGGGGGGGGCAGGGGAGAACACTGAAGCTTTCTTT
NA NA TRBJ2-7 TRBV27 CASSLGSLHSYEQYF TGTGCCAGCAGTTTAGGTTCGCTTCATTCCTACGAGCAGTACTTC
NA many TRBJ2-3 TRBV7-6 CASSLARGSSTDTQYF TGTGCCAGCAGCTTAGCGAGGGGATCTAGCACAGATACGCAGTATTTT
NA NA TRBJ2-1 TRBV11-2 CASSGGRVSYNEQFF TGTGCCAGCAGCGGGGGCAGGGTCTCCTACAATGAGCAGTTCTTC
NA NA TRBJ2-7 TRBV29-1 CSVEERAGGERYF TGCAGCGTTGAAGAAAGGGCCGGGGGCGAGCGGTACTTC
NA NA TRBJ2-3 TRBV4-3 CASSQEAGGLNTDTQYF TGCGCCAGCAGCCAGGAAGCAGGGGGACTGAACACAGATACGCAGTATTTT
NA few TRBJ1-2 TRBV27 CASSSLIRGSVSYGYTF TGTGCCAGCAGTTCCTTGATCAGGGGTAGTGTCAGCTATGGCTACACCTTC
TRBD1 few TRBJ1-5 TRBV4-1 CASRPGQGDQPQHF TGCGCCAGCAGGCCGGGACAGGGGGACCAGCCCCAGCATTTT
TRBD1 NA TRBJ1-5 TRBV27 CASSLGTGVSQPQHF TGTGCCAGCAGTTTGGGGACAGGCGTAAGTCAGCCCCAGCATTTT
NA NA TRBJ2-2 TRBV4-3 CASSQDSDTGELFF TGCGCCAGCAGCCAAGATTCCGACACCGGGGAGCTGTTTTTT
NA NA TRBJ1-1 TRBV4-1 CASSQGALSGTEAFF TGCGCCAGCAGCCAAGGAGCCCTATCGGGCACTGAAGCTTTCTTT
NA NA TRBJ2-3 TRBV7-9 CASSPPPEGISTDAQYF TGTGCCAGCAGCCCCCCCCCGGAGGGGATTAGCACAGATGCGCAGTATTTT
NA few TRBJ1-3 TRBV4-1 CASSQTYGTRIGNTIYF TGCGCCAGCAGCCAGACTTACGGGACTCGGATAGGAAACACCATATATTTT
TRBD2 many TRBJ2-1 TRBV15 CATSRPGGDYLGNEQFF TGTGCCACCAGCAGACCGGGGGGGGACTACCTCGGGAATGAGCAGTTCTTC
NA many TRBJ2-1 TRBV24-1 CATSRGQSSYNEQFF TGTGCCACCAGCAGAGGACAGAGCTCCTACAATGAGCAGTTCTTC
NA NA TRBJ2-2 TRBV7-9 CASSLTGKGTGELFF TGTGCCAGCAGCTTAACAGGGAAGGGCACCGGGGAGCTGTTTTTT